Sequencing of this TCR beta chain was carried out in a study of cytomegalovirus exposure and HLA in healthy donors. Findings and caveats of the study: High specificity and sensitivity for cytomegalovirus status were reported for the classifier. On later analysis, the bulk of CMV-associated TCR beta chains appeared to be HLA-restricted. Generally TCR sequences proved uncommon, though certain public TCRs appeared in numerous donors. TCR beta V segments were, for the most part, productive about 87% or about 30% of the time in an earlier analysis.

CDR3 length equals 17 residues. CDR1 and CDR2 from the germline V gene are SGHVS and FQNEAQ. In regard to this clone: Its antigen is currently unknown. At one boundary the junction diverges from the germline segment, which might be a read error.

This PCR relied on a set of 60 Vbeta primers and 13 Jbeta primers. Clones were read by immunoSEQ multiplex PCR, and TCRdb kept only the in-frame ones, dropping some. This table has a few hundred thousand clones, approximately 80% appearing once. This sequence joins TRBV7-8 and TRBJ2-6; D is perhaps TRBD1 (5 bases). Sequencing used PBMCs. This clonotype was sampled from a man younger than 45 in good health and CMV-seronegative. CDR3 nucleotide sequence: TGTGCCAGCAGCTTGTTGGGTTTGGGATCTGGGGCCAGCGTCCTGACTTTC. This sequence encodes CASSLLGLGSGASVLTF.